This T cell receptor beta chain stems from a study of T cells in Graves' hyperthyroidism and ophthalmopathy. Study context: Peripheral blood was acquired at first diagnosis, ahead of any therapy whatsoever. General observations from the study: Most clonotypes expanded in the thyroid (above 0.001) were also present in blood. Before onset, by a median of around 6.1 months, the model predicted ophthalmopathy.

Amplification yielded TCR beta CDR3 regions, with RNA transcripts as the source. HTBI primers were the set used in a first-round RT-PCR of the TCR CDR3. One entry per CDR3 protein, called by TCRdb with MiXCR from the multiplex PCR reads. The table lists a few hundred thousand distinct CDR3 sequences, about 15% of them singletons. The germline gives CDR1 DFQATT, CDR2 SNEGSKA (reference sequence). V lost 4 bases and J 0 bases, leaving 2 bases between the germline ends. CDR3 length: 11 residues. This clonotype was counted many times. As yet, its antigen is unknown. The chain combines TRBV20-1 with TRBJ2-3; unclear D gene. Input material: blood. The sequence derives from a woman younger than 30 with Graves' hyperthyroidism. CDR3 residues: CSAISTDTQYF. The CDR3 DNA reads as TGCAGTGCTATTAGCACAGATACGCAGTATTTT.